The 10 T cell receptor beta chains presented below share a single source sample, sequenced in a study of beta chain features in type 1 diabetes. As every portion of the isolated RNA was reverse transcribed, the sequencing read expressed TCRB transcripts. Repertoires were generated with immunoSEQ multiplex PCR, while TCRdb's copy carries only in-frame clones and drops some. The table includes roughly 610,000 clones, around 15% detected once. The sequencing input was naive CD4+ T cells from blood. The receptor source for this set is a man younger than 30 in good health.

The rearrangement uses TRBV27 and TRBJ1-1; 7 bases are shared with TRBD1. Looked up from germline, CDR1 is MNHEY and CDR2 is SMNVEV (reference sequence). This CDR3 region has 13 residues. V lost 6 bases to trimming and J lost 5 bases; unmatched junction nucleotides: 6. The DNA for the CDR3 is TGTGCCAGCAGGCGACAGGGCGGTACTGAAGCTTTCTTT. Amino acid sequence: CASRRQGGTEAFF.

This clone occurred a few times. The rearrangement joins TRBV5-1 to TRBJ2-7; 9 bases line up with TRBD1. Germline V CDR1 and CDR2: SGHRS, YFSETQ. The CDR3 covers 21 residues. The V and J ends lost 0 bases and 3 bases, in that order; junction bases with no gene match: 22. In DNA, the CDR3 is TGCGCCAGCAGCTTGGTCCTCGAAGGGACAGGGACCCTCGCTGACTTCTACGAGCAGTACTTC. It translates to CASSLVLEGTGTLADFYEQYF.

The chain uses TRBV2 and TRBJ2-7; the D is unclear. The CDR3 covers 15 residues. Trimming pared 0 bases from V and 0 bases from J, leaving 9 bases between. Germline CDR1 reads SNHLY; CDR2 reads FYNNEI. The CDR3 spells CASSEAAVSSYEQYF. CDR3 coding DNA: TGTGCCAGCAGTGAAGCGGCAGTCAGCTCCTACGAGCAGTACTTC. Full variable domain (remainder filled in from reference TRBV2 and TRBJ2-7): EPEVTQTPSHQVTQMGQEVILRCVPISNHLYFYWYRQILGQKVEFLVSFYNNEISEKSEIFDDQFSVERPDGSNFTLKIRSTKLEDSAMYFCASSEAAVSSYEQYFGPGTRLTVT.

J is TRBJ2-3 and V is TRBV6-5, with 9 bases lining up with TRBD2. Germline V gene lookup returns CDR1 MNHEY and CDR2 SVGAGI. This CDR3 is 14 amino acids long. V gave up 6 bases and J gave up 4 bases; unmatched junction bases: 5. CDR3 nucleotides: TGTGCCAGCAGCGGCGGGGGGGCGGCAGATACGCAGTATTTT. Residues: CASSGGGAADTQYF.

This clone was counted between two and nine times. The chain is built from TRBV18 and TRBJ2-1; D uncertain. Germline CDR1 KGHSH, CDR2 LQKENI. The CDR3 is 15 amino acids. V lost 4 bases and J lost 4, with 14 bases in between. The CDR3 is CASSRGRSVYNEQFF. The CDR3 coding sequence is TGTGCCAGCTCACGCGGAAGGTCGGTGTACAATGAGCAGTTCTTC.

Notes on this clone: Other DNA variants within this sample encode the same CDR3. This chain joins TRBV18 and TRBJ2-1; D is possibly TRBD2 (5 bases). With 3 bases removed from V and 4 bases from J, the gap between germline ends came to 13 bases. Germline CDR1 KGHSH, CDR2 LQKENI. CDR3 length equals 15 residues. In DNA form, the CDR3 reads TGTGCCAGCTCACCCGGACTGGTGGTGTACAATGAGCAGTTCTTC. Amino acids: CASSPGLVVYNEQFF.

V is TRBV7-2 and J is TRBJ2-7; 10 nucleotides match TRBD2. With V trimmed by 6 bases and J by 1 base, 12 bases remained unmatched. The CDR3 consists of 17 residues. In germline, CDR1 is SGHTA, CDR2 FQGNSA. The CDR3 loop is CASRKNSAGGPSYEQYF. CDR3 bases: TGTGCCAGCAGGAAGAACTCAGCGGGAGGGCCGTCCTACGAGCAGTACTTC.

V and J are TRBV7-9 and TRBJ2-7; the D is unclear. The germline CDR1 and CDR2 sequences are SEHNR and FQNEAQ (reference sequence). CDR3 size: 8 residues. V lost 11 bases and J lost 7, with 6 bases in between. Here the CDR3 DNA reads TGTGCCCTAGGGGAGCAGTACTTC. Amino acids: CALGEQYF.

This clone was seen only a few times. The chain has TRBV2 and TRBJ1-5, with unresolved D. The CDR3 consists of 16 residues. Trimming removed 2 bases from V and 4 bases from J, with 15 bases in between. Germline CDR1 SNHLY, CDR2 FYNNEI. The CDR3, as DNA: TGTGCCAGCAGTGAAATGGGGAGGCGTCCTAATCAGCCCCAGCATTTT. Translation: CASSEMGRRPNQPQHF.

V is TRBV6-5 and J is TRBJ1-2, with 7 bases identical to TRBD1. Unmatched junction bases numbered 9, after V lost 4 bases and J lost 1 base. The CDR3 length is 16 residues. Germline CDR1 and CDR2: MNHEY and SVGAGI. CDR3 residues: CASSSDRDGSNYGYTF. Written as DNA, the CDR3 is TGTGCCAGCAGTTCCGACAGGGATGGAAGTAACTATGGCTACACCTTC.